This T cell receptor (beta chain) was documented in a study of blood T cells in healthy people across ages. The CDR3 has 16 residues. Total RNA was isolated from each sample in quantities of at least 6 micrograms. Primers used in a second PCR of about 7 to 11 cycles were a sample-barcoded 5' primer and a J-beta primer mix. TCRdb ran MiXCR on the 5' RACE reads and lists one entry per CDR3 protein. The repertoire holds roughly 1,100,000 distinct CDR3 sequences, 25% seen once, with around 0.75% in the top ten. The sample was also reused in another study, on T cells of mothers and their children. Turning to that study: Sample barcodes and 2-4 random nucleotides were added by the M1S primer of the second PCR.

The rearrangement links TRBV12-3 or TRBV12-4 to TRBJ2-5, with 10 nucleotides matching TRBD1. The DNA end lines up better with TRBJ2-1; the J call may be wrong. The sequencing input was blood. The TCR sequence derives from a girl aged 2 to 9 in good health. The CDR3 nucleotides read TGTGCCAGCAGTTTAGCTCGGGACAGGGGTAACAATGAGCAGTTCTTC. It specifies CASSLARDRGNNEQFF.